These 30 T cell receptor beta chains share one sample of origin, sequenced in a study of T cells in Graves' hyperthyroidism and ophthalmopathy. Amplification of TCR beta CDR3 regions was performed using RNA transcripts as template. Primed by the HTBI set, a first-round RT-PCR was run on the TCR CDR3. TCRdb re-called the multiplex PCR reads with MiXCR, one entry per CDR3 protein. This table has nearly 600,000 distinct CDR3 sequences, over 12% appearing once. Sequenced material: blood. These receptors were collected from a woman younger than 35 with Graves' ophthalmopathy.

This clonotype appeared many times. The CDR3 DNA follows: TGTGCCAGCAGCCCACAGCCTATGAACACTGAAGCTTTCTTT. Its protein is CASSPQPMNTEAFF. V usage is TRBV27 and J usage is TRBJ1-1; D unclear. V lost 6 bases to trimming and J lost 0 bases, with 11 bases between them. The germline gives CDR1 MNHEY, CDR2 SMNVEV (reference sequence). The CDR3 length is 14 residues.

V and J are TRBV30 and TRBJ2-7; TRBD2 matches at 7 bases. V was pared by 2 bases and J by 5 bases, with 12 bases of the junction left unmatched. The CDR3 runs to 15 residues. CDR1 and CDR2 from the germline V gene are GTSNPN and SVGIG (reference sequence). The CDR3 DNA reads as TGTGCCTGGAGTCCTCTCGGACTAGGGACCGACGAGCAGTACTTC. Its protein product is CAWSPLGLGTDEQYF.

Only a few counts were recorded for this clonotype. The chain uses TRBV18 and TRBJ2-7; TRBD1 matches at 11 bases. J gave up 2 bases and V 0 bases, and 6 bases lay outside the gene matches. Germline V lookup: CDR1 KGHSH, CDR2 LQKENI. There are 17 residues in the CDR3. CDR3 bases: TGTGCCAGCTCACCACCCGCCCGGACAGGGGGCGCCTACGAGCAGTACTTC. Its translation is CASSPPARTGGAYEQYF.

This clonotype was counted many times. The chain combines TRBV12-3 or TRBV12-4 with TRBJ2-1; maybe TRBD2 (6 bases). The CDR3 runs to 13 residues. Trimming took 3 bases from V and 8 from J, leaving 11 bases between them. CDR3 region: CASSFGGRDEQFF. For the CDR3, the DNA is TGTGCCAGCAGTTTCGGGGGACGGGATGAGCAGTTCTTC.

In this sample, this clonotype turned up many times. The J gene is TRBJ2-7, the V gene TRBV7-9; TRBD1 aligns across 8 bases. Germline assignment: CDR1 SEHNR and CDR2 FQNEAQ (reference sequence). Trimming removed 1 base from V and 5 bases from J; junction bases left unmatched: 4. The CDR3 sequence is 14 residues long. As DNA, the CDR3 is TGTGCCAGCAGCTTAGGGACAGGGATTCACGAGCAGTACTTC. This encodes CASSLGTGIHEQYF.

Ten or more counts support this clonotype. CDR3 bases: TGCAGTGCTCTTCCCGGGACAGGGGGCGGGACTGAAGCTTTCTTT. It codes for CSALPGTGGGTEAFF. This chain connects TRBV20-1 to TRBJ1-1; 12 nucleotides line up with TRBD1. The junction had 9 bases not matched to a gene; V was cut back by 5 bases and J by 5 bases. Germline CDR1 is DFQATT and CDR2 is SNEGSKA (reference sequence). This CDR3 is built from 15 residues.

This clonotype was detected only a few times. The rearrangement joins TRBV19 to TRBJ2-1; D gene ambiguous. The CDR3 spans 11 residues. Germline assignment: CDR1 LNHDA and CDR2 SQIVND (reference sequence). The V end lost 4 bases, the J end lost 8 bases, and 6 bases lay between the germline ends. The CDR3 bases are TGTGCCAGTAGTAAGGTCTATGAGCAGTTCTTC. As protein: CASSKVYEQFF.

The chain couples TRBV20-1 to TRBJ2-1, with TRBD2 identical over 12 bases. V lost 5 bases, J lost 5 bases, and 16 bases stayed unmatched. The CDR3 is 18 residues long. Germline V gives CDR1 DFQATT, CDR2 SNEGSKA (reference sequence). The chain's CDR3 is CSAPPTSGSGLDNNEQFF. The CDR3 DNA reads as TGCAGTGCTCCCCCGACTAGCGGGAGTGGGCTGGACAACAATGAGCAGTTCTTC.

This clonotype was recorded at least ten times. The J gene is TRBJ2-3, the V gene TRBV12-5; 12 bases match TRBD2. This CDR3 is 21 amino acids long. The ends lost 3 bases at V and 4 bases at J; junction bases unmatched: 20. Germline values: CDR1 LGHNT, CDR2 FRNRAP. The CDR3 spells CASGLMMGLAGGPGGSDTQYF. CDR3 sequence (DNA): TGTGCTAGTGGTTTAATGATGGGGCTAGCGGGAGGGCCGGGGGGGTCAGATACGCAGTATTTT.

The chain has TRBV14 and TRBJ2-7, with D possibly being TRBD2 (5 bases). The CDR3 sequence is 15 residues long. V lost 4 bases to trimming and J lost 0 bases, with 13 bases between them. CDR1 is SGHDN, CDR2 FVKESK, per germline. This CDR3 is CASSPRGRGSYEQYF. The CDR3 DNA follows: TGTGCCAGCAGCCCGCGAGGACGGGGCTCCTACGAGCAGTACTTC.

This clonotype was detected only once. A single base separates this from a much larger clone, so it may be a read error. V and J are TRBV30 and TRBJ1-5, with TRBD1 identical over 7 bases. Unmatched junction bases numbered 10, after V lost 1 base and J lost 7 bases. The CDR3 length is 15 residues. CDR1 GTSNPN and CDR2 SVGIG come from the germline V gene (reference sequence). Here the CDR3 DNA reads TGTGCCTGGAGTGAGACAGGGATCCTCAAGCAGCCCCAGCATTTT. Protein product: CAWSETGILKQPQHF. The full variable domain, with the rest looked up from reference TRBV30 and TRBJ1-5, is SQTIHQWPATLVQPVGSPLSLECTVEGTSNPNLYWYRQAAGRGLQLLFYSVGIGQISSEVPQNLSASRPQDRQFILSSKKLLLSDSGFYLCAWSETGILKQPQHFGDGTRLSIL.

This clonotype was seen repeatedly, ten times or more. The CDR3 region is CASSQDYQGAPYEQYF. CDR3 DNA: TGCGCCAGCAGCCAAGATTACCAGGGAGCGCCCTACGAGCAGTACTTC. This chain connects TRBV4-3 to TRBJ2-7, with D tentatively TRBD1 or TRBD2 (5 bases each). V shed 0 bases and J shed 2 bases, with 14 bases lying between them. Germline V gene sequence: CDR1 LGHNA, CDR2 YSLEER. The CDR3 has 16 amino acids.

CDR3 in amino acids: CASSLQQFSGNTIYF. The CDR3 DNA reads as TGTGCCAGCAGCTTACAACAGTTCTCTGGAAACACCATATATTTT. J is TRBJ1-3 and V is TRBV7-9; no reliable D call. V lost 2 bases, J lost 0 bases, and 8 bases lay in between. Germline CDR1 and CDR2: SEHNR and FQNEAQ (reference sequence). The CDR3 covers 15 residues.

Many counts were recorded for this clonotype. This chain uses TRBV7-9 with TRBJ2-3; D perhaps matches TRBD1 (6 bases). V lost 5 bases and J 2 bases, leaving 14 bases between the germline ends. Per germline, CDR1 SEHNR and CDR2 FQNEAQ (reference sequence). This CDR3 is 15 amino acids long. CDR3 sequence reads: CASSTTGQPTDTQYF. The CDR3, as DNA: TGTGCCAGCAGCACAACAGGACAGCCCACAGATACGCAGTATTTT.

This clonotype was detected many times. This chain uses TRBV20-1 with TRBJ2-7; a possible D gene is TRBD2 (5 bases). In germline, CDR1 is DFQATT, CDR2 SNEGSKA (reference sequence). V lost 2 bases and J 0 bases, leaving 11 bases between the germline ends. The length of the CDR3 is 14 residues. CDR3 in DNA: TGCAGTGCTAGATCCGTTACTAGCTCCTACGAGCAGTACTTC. Its translation is CSARSVTSSYEQYF.

This clonotype came up many times. The chain employs TRBV7-9 and TRBJ2-5; weak D call: TRBD2 (5 bases). The germline V gene has CDR1 SEHNR and CDR2 FQNEAQ (reference sequence). This CDR3 has 14 amino acids. V was clipped by 4 bases and J by 1 base, with 10 bases between them. The CDR3 DNA reads as TGTGCCAGCAGCTCGGCGGGCCTCCAAGAGACCCAGTACTTC. Translating it yields CASSSAGLQETQYF.

The chain couples TRBV20-1 to TRBJ1-6, with a possible D match to TRBD1 (5 bases). Germline CDR1 is DFQATT and CDR2 is SNEGSKA (reference sequence). This CDR3 has 13 residues. V was shortened by 4 bases and J by 8 bases, with 12 bases between the two germline ends. The CDR3 DNA reads TGCAGTGCTACAGGGACCTCGGATTCACCCCTCCACTTT. This codes for CSATGTSDSPLHF.

This clonotype was seen many times. The chain combines TRBV20-1 with TRBJ2-5; 14 bases agree with TRBD2. CDR3 length equals 16 residues. V lost 5 bases to trimming and J lost 4 bases; unmatched junction nucleotides: 9. The germline V gene encodes CDR1 DFQATT and CDR2 SNEGSKA (reference sequence). In DNA form, the CDR3 reads TGCAGTGCTCTGACTAGCGGGAGGGCCGGTAGAGAGACCCAGTACTTC. Translating gives CSALTSGRAGRETQYF.

This clonotype was detected many times. V gene TRBV18 combines with J gene TRBJ1-2; D ambiguous. Germline CDR1 KGHSH, CDR2 LQKENI. This CDR3 is built from 15 residues. The V and J ends lost 3 bases and 6 bases respectively, with 17 bases between them. The CDR3 DNA is TGTGCCAGCTCACCGGCCATAACTTCAGCTAATGGCTACACCTTC. This translates into CASSPAITSANGYTF.

The table lists this clonotype with many counts. The chain carries TRBV7-9 and TRBJ2-1; 13 bases line up with TRBD2. CDR3 length: 18 residues. V dropped 4 bases and J dropped 4; count of bases not matched to a gene: 10. Germline values: CDR1 SEHNR, CDR2 FQNEAQ (reference sequence). The CDR3 reads CASSSIGLAGEGYNEQFF. DNA for the CDR3: TGTGCCAGCAGCTCGATAGGACTAGCGGGAGAGGGATACAATGAGCAGTTCTTC.

This clonotype was observed at least ten times. V gene TRBV27 combines with J gene TRBJ2-1; no clear D gene. Germline CDR1 MNHEY, CDR2 SMNVEV (reference sequence). V was cut by 4 bases and J by 0 bases, with 10 bases left in between. CDR3 length: 15 amino acids. CDR3 in DNA: TGTGCCAGCAGTTATGGGATGAGCTCCTACAATGAGCAGTTCTTC. Its translation: CASSYGMSSYNEQFF.

This clonotype was counted once. An end of the junction does not agree with germline; a read error may underlie this. The chain employs TRBV12-3 or TRBV12-4 and TRBJ1-4, with 8 bases aligning to TRBD1. The CDR3 has 14 residues. The DNA of the CDR3 is TGTGCCAGCAGGTGCCGGGACAGGAATGAAAAGCTGTTTTTT. It encodes CASRCRDRNEKLFF.

To note about this clonotype: With a much larger clone just one base away, this may be a read error. The chain combines TRBV6-1 with TRBJ1-4; tentative D call: TRBD1 (6 bases). This CDR3 comprises 16 residues. CDR1 is MNHNS and CDR2 is SASEGT in the germline V gene. The DNA for the CDR3 is TGTGCCAGCAGGGACGGCGGTGGGACAACTAATGAAAGACTGTTTTTT. As protein: CASRDGGGTTNERLFF.

This clonotype was detected only a few times. This chain uses TRBV27 with TRBJ1-2; possibly TRBD1 for D (5 bases). This CDR3 region has 15 residues. In germline, CDR1 is MNHEY, CDR2 SMNVEV (reference sequence). Trimming removed 2 bases from V and 5 bases from J, with 15 bases in between. The CDR3 DNA is TGTGCCAGCAGTTTAAGGGGCCCGGGGAGTTATGGCTACACCTTC. Its protein is CASSLRGPGSYGYTF.

The chain uses TRBV9 and TRBJ2-7, with TRBD2 matching over 7 bases. CDR1 and CDR2 from the germline V gene are SGDLS and YYNGEE. This CDR3 region has 15 residues. Trimming took 6 bases from V and 5 from J; bases not matched to a gene: 14. CDR3 in DNA: TGTGCCAGCAACGGGGGACGGGGAGGGCCGAACGAGCAGTACTTC. The encoded protein is CASNGGRGGPNEQYF.

The V call is TRBV6-1, the J call TRBJ1-6; 7 nucleotides line up with TRBD1. The CDR3 runs to 15 residues. Germline V CDR1 and CDR2: MNHNS, SASEGT. Trimming cost V 0 bases and J 10 bases; bases outside gene matches: 6. In DNA, the CDR3 is TGTGCCAGCAGTGAAGCGACAGGGCCTCGATCACCCCTCCACTTT. Translation: CASSEATGPRSPLHF.

This clonotype has only a few counts. This rearrangement joins TRBV5-4 to TRBJ2-5; possible D gene TRBD1, 6 bases. The CDR3 runs to 14 residues. Trimming took 1 base from V and 4 from J, leaving 11 bases between them. The germline CDR1 and CDR2 sequences are SGHNT and YYREEE (reference sequence). The CDR3 spells CASSLPGVRETQYF. CDR3 nucleotides: TGTGCCAGCAGCTTGCCAGGGGTGCGAGAGACCCAGTACTTC.

V gene TRBV20-1 combines with J gene TRBJ2-5; 11 nucleotides agree with TRBD2. CDR1 is DFQATT, CDR2 SNEGSKA, per germline (reference sequence). Trimming took 2 bases from V and 5 from J; bases not matched to a gene: 10. The CDR3 runs 16 residues. In nucleotides, the CDR3 is TGCAGTGCTAGAAAGGTAGCGGGAGGGGATGGGGAGACCCAGTACTTC. This encodes CSARKVAGGDGETQYF.

Concerning this clonotype: A much larger clone lies one base from this, so it may be a read error. The chain carries TRBV6-1 and TRBJ2-7, with 11 bases that match TRBD1. Germline V gene data show CDR1 as MNHNS and CDR2 as SASEGT. Trimming cost V 4 bases and J 4 bases; bases outside gene matches: 9. The CDR3 covers 16 residues. CDR3 amino acids: CASSVARTGGQYEQYF. CDR3 nucleotide sequence: TGTGCCAGCAGTGTAGCTAGGACAGGGGGCCAATACGAGCAGTACTTC.

A few counts support this clonotype. The V call is TRBV20-1, the J call TRBJ2-7; TRBD1 matches 11 bases. CDR1 and CDR2 from the germline V gene are DFQATT and SNEGSKA (reference sequence). The CDR3 runs to 13 residues. The V gene end was trimmed by 3 bases and the J gene end by 6 bases; junction bases not matched to a gene: 4. The CDR3 sequence is CSASPGTGGEQYF. The DNA for the CDR3 is TGCAGTGCTAGCCCCGGGACAGGGGGCGAGCAGTACTTC.